Each of the 25 T cell receptor beta chains below was sequenced from the same sample in a study of blood T cell repertoires in COVID-19 (dated by TCRdb to 2018 to 2020). The library was obtained by the immunoSEQ multiplex PCR assay. In its TCRdb copy, this immuneACCESS table keeps in-frame sequences only and misses some clones. Where compared with another copy, unresolved V genes explain less than half of these, and the others have no known cause. The sample table records a few hundred thousand clones; over 80% of these occur just once. Over 4.5% of the sample belongs to the ten largest clones. Sequenced material: peripheral blood. The receptors shown here come from a man in his 60s who had recovered from COVID-19.

This clone was detected a few times. The chain links TRBV7-7 to TRBJ2-7; TRBD1 matches 7 bases. The germline V gene encodes CDR1 SSHAT and CDR2 FNYEAQ (reference sequence). V trimming: 5 bases; J trimming: 7 bases; junction bases outside the gene matches: 8. This CDR3 comprises 13 residues. The CDR3 is CASSPTGVGEQYF. The CDR3 DNA reads as TGTGCCAGCAGCCCCACAGGGGTTGGAGAGCAGTACTTC.

The CDR3 is CASSQGGTGRLEKLFF. In nucleotides, the CDR3 is TGTGCCAGCAGCCAAGGAGGGACAGGGCGCCTTGAAAAACTGTTTTTT. The chain uses TRBV3-1 (or the pseudogene TRBV3-2) and TRBJ1-4; 9 bases agree with TRBD1. Trimming took 1 base from V and 7 from J; bases not matched to a gene: 7. The CDR3 runs 16 residues. Germline CDR1 is LGHDT and CDR2 is YNNKEL (reference sequence).

The rearrangement links TRBV3-1 (or the pseudogene TRBV3-2) to TRBJ1-6; 9 bases map to TRBD1. CDR3 length: 14 amino acids. V dropped 7 bases and J dropped 6; count of bases not matched to a gene: 4. Germline V gene sequence: CDR1 LGHDT, CDR2 YNNKEL (reference sequence). Written as DNA, the CDR3 is TGTGCCAGCAAGGGACAGGGTTTTAATTCACCCCTCCACTTT. Protein: CASKGQGFNSPLHF.

The V and J genes are TRBV5-8 and TRBJ1-2; D possibly corresponds to TRBD1 (5 bases). The CDR3 is 15 amino acids. Germline V gene lookup returns CDR1 SGHTS and CDR2 YDEGEE. With 1 base removed from V and 2 bases from J, the gap between germline ends came to 12 bases. CDR3 in DNA: TGTGCCAGCAGCTTGAGGAGGGGCTCGAACTATGGCTACACCTTC. It is translated as CASSLRRGSNYGYTF. The full variable domain, rest sourced from reference TRBV5-8 and TRBJ1-2, is EAGVTQSPTHLIKTRGQQATLRCSPISGHTSVYWYQQALGLGLQFLLWYDEGEERNRGNFPPRFSGRQFPNYSSELNVNALELEDSALYLCASSLRRGSNYGYTFGSGTRLTVV.

CDR3 DNA: TGTGCCAGCAGCACCGGCGGCTATGGCTACACCTTC. It codes for CASSTGGYGYTF. The chain couples TRBV5-6 to TRBJ1-2; D gene ambiguous. The length of the CDR3 is 12 residues. Germline CDR1 SGHDT, CDR2 YYEEEE. Deletions cut 4 bases from V and 4 bases from J, with 8 bases between. The full variable domain, with the rest looked up from reference TRBV5-6 and TRBJ1-2, is DAGVTQSPTHLIKTRGQQVTLRCSPKSGHDTVSWYQQALGQGPQFIFQYYEEEERQRGNFPDRFSGHQFPNYSSELNVNALLLGDSALYLCASSTGGYGYTFGSGTRLTVV.

J is TRBJ2-1 and V is TRBV5-1; TRBD2 agrees at 13 bases. The germline V gene has CDR1 SGHRS and CDR2 YFSETQ. This CDR3 has 15 residues. V lost 4 bases and J lost 6; bases outside the gene matches: 4. The CDR3 sequence: CASSLGLAGINEQFF. The CDR3 nucleotides are TGCGCCAGCAGCCTGGGACTAGCGGGGATCAATGAGCAGTTCTTC.

This clone was seen just once. The chain employs TRBV20-1 and TRBJ2-7; possibly TRBD2 for D (6 bases). V was clipped by 3 bases and J by 6 bases, with 15 bases between them. CDR3 length: 13 residues. The germline V gene has CDR1 DFQATT and CDR2 SNEGSKA (reference sequence). This CDR3 is CSASKEGVGEQYF. DNA of the CDR3: TGCAGTGCTAGTAAGGAGGGTGTCGGCGAGCAGTACTTC.

This clone has just a few counts. The chain has TRBV10-1 and TRBJ2-7, with 7 bases aligning to TRBD1. Losses at the gene ends were 2 bases for V and 4 bases for J; bases not matched to a gene: 2. This CDR3 is 13 amino acids long. Germline values: CDR1 WNHNN, CDR2 SYGVQD (reference sequence). CDR3 sequence (DNA): TGCGCCAGCAGTGAGGGGACAGCGTACGAGCAGTACTTC. Residues: CASSEGTAYEQYF.

J is TRBJ1-2 and V is TRBV11-2; possible D gene TRBD1, 6 bases. V lost 2 bases, J lost 6 bases, and 10 bases lay in between. This CDR3 has 13 residues. Germline V CDR1 and CDR2: SGHAT, FQNNGV. CDR3 in amino acids: CASSLTGIDGYTF. CDR3 nucleotide sequence: TGTGCCAGCAGCTTAACAGGGATAGATGGCTACACCTTC.

This clone was recorded only once. The CDR3 sequence: CASSSLQGSTDTQYF. DNA of the CDR3: TGTGCCAGCAGCTCGTTACAGGGGAGCACAGATACGCAGTATTTT. The chain couples TRBV5-6 to TRBJ2-3, with 7 bases that match TRBD1. The germline V gene encodes CDR1 SGHDT and CDR2 YYEEEE. The CDR3 runs 15 residues. Germline trimming cut 3 bases from V and 0 bases from J; bases unmatched to any gene: 4.

V gene TRBV7-7 combines with J gene TRBJ2-5, with a tentative D call TRBD2 (6 bases). The V gene's germline CDR1 is SSHAT and CDR2 FNYEAQ (reference sequence). This CDR3 comprises 15 residues. Trimming pared 0 bases from V and 0 bases from J, leaving 8 bases between. This CDR3 reads CASSLARGYQETQYF. As DNA, the CDR3 is TGTGCCAGCAGCTTAGCGCGGGGATACCAAGAGACCCAGTACTTC.

The chain couples TRBV2 to TRBJ2-5, with a tentative D call TRBD1 (6 bases). Trimming cost V 5 bases and J 2 bases, with 6 bases left between them. CDR3 length equals 12 residues. Germline-derived CDR1 and CDR2 are SNHLY and FYNNEI. This CDR3 is CASSTGQETQYF. The CDR3 DNA follows: TGTGCCAGCAGTACAGGGCAAGAGACCCAGTACTTC.

The chain links TRBV30 to TRBJ1-1; D is perhaps TRBD1 (5 bases). V lost 1 base and J lost 6, with 15 bases in between. Germline assignment: CDR1 GTSNPN and CDR2 SVGIG (reference sequence). The CDR3 totals 14 residues. The DNA for the CDR3 is TGTGCCTGGAGTGCCTTGGGGGGGAGTTCTGAAGCTTTCTTT. Amino acid sequence: CAWSALGGSSEAFF.

This clone was observed a few times. Other DNA variants within this sample encode the same CDR3. The rearrangement joins TRBV19 to TRBJ2-2; D is ambiguous. Looked up from germline, CDR1 is LNHDA and CDR2 is SQIVND (reference sequence). The CDR3 has 12 residues. V lost 5 bases and J lost 6, with 7 bases in between. CDR3 region: CASSRGAGELFF. The CDR3 nucleotides read TGTGCCAGTAGTCGTGGAGCCGGGGAGCTGTTTTTT.

The rearrangement uses TRBV6-6 and TRBJ2-5; D might be TRBD1 (6 bases). CDR1 is MNHNY and CDR2 is SVGAGI in the germline V gene (reference sequence). This CDR3 has 14 residues. V was trimmed by 2 bases and J by 4 bases, leaving 11 bases between them. The CDR3 region is CASSYDTGRETQYF. CDR3 DNA sequence: TGTGCCAGCAGTTACGATACAGGGCGAGAGACCCAGTACTTC.

This sequence joins TRBV2 and TRBJ1-3; TRBD1 is a possible D gene (6 bases). The CDR3 spans 16 residues. V was shortened by 4 bases and J by 4 bases, with 17 bases between the two germline ends. CDR1 is SNHLY and CDR2 is FYNNEI in the germline V gene. The CDR3 DNA sequence: TGTGCCAGCAGTGCATCGCTCCGGGGGGCGGGAAACACCATATATTTT. Amino acid sequence: CASSASLRGAGNTIYF. The complete variable domain, with remaining parts taken from reference TRBV2 and TRBJ1-3, reads EPEVTQTPSHQVTQMGQEVILRCVPISNHLYFYWYRQILGQKVEFLVSFYNNEISEKSEIFDDQFSVERPDGSNFTLKIRSTKLEDSAMYFCASSASLRGAGNTIYFGEGSWLTVV.

This clone occurred a few times. V usage is TRBV27 and J usage is TRBJ2-1; D is perhaps TRBD2 (5 bases). The V end lost 4 bases, the J end lost 8 bases, and 15 bases lay between the germline ends. Germline values: CDR1 MNHEY, CDR2 SMNVEV (reference sequence). The CDR3 length is 14 residues. Here the CDR3 reads CASSSTGSRDEQFF. The CDR3 DNA is TGTGCCAGCAGTTCTACGGGGAGCCGGGATGAGCAGTTCTTC.

V and J are TRBV11-2 and TRBJ2-7; a possible D gene is TRBD2 (6 bases). V was trimmed by 0 bases and J by 1 base, leaving 16 bases between them. Germline CDR1 and CDR2: SGHAT and FQNNGV. The length of the CDR3 is 17 residues. Here the CDR3 DNA reads TGTGCCAGCAGCTTAGATTCGGGAGCGGCCCAATCCTACGAGCAGTACTTC. Its translation is CASSLDSGAAQSYEQYF.

The chain links TRBV5-1 to TRBJ2-1, with TRBD2 matching over 11 bases. The J segment lost 5 bases and the V segment lost 0 bases, leaving 1 base of the junction unmatched. Looked up from germline, CDR1 is SGHRS and CDR2 is YFSETQ. The CDR3 length is 15 residues. Here the CDR3 reads CASSLVTSGDNEQFF. In DNA form, the CDR3 reads TGCGCCAGCAGCTTGGTGACTAGCGGGGACAATGAGCAGTTCTTC.

The V and J genes are TRBV10-1 and TRBJ2-1, with 7 bases aligning to TRBD1. Germline CDR1 WNHNN, CDR2 SYGVQD (reference sequence). Trimming cost V 3 bases and J 8 bases; bases outside gene matches: 7. This CDR3 spans 14 amino acids. CDR3 amino acids: CASSDRQGSDEQFF. The CDR3 DNA is TGCGCCAGCAGTGACCGACAGGGTAGCGATGAGCAGTTCTTC.

V is TRBV5-8 and J is TRBJ2-7, with D perhaps matching TRBD2 (6 bases). The ends were cut back, 6 bases at V and 7 bases at J, with 14 bases in the middle. The CDR3 has 12 amino acids. Germline loops: CDR1 SGHTS, CDR2 YDEGEE. CDR3 sequence reads: CASTWGGGEQYF. DNA for the CDR3: TGTGCCAGCACCTGGGGCGGAGGGGAGCAGTACTTC.

The rearrangement uses TRBV4-1 and TRBJ2-7; 12 bases are shared with TRBD1. The CDR3 extends over 16 amino acids. CDR1 and CDR2 (germline): MGHRA, YSYEKL. The V segment lost 1 base and the J segment 6 bases; nucleotides outside the gene matches: 7. Written as DNA, the CDR3 is TGCGCCAGCAGCCAAGGCCAGGGACAGGGGGCGGGCGAGCAGTACTTC. Protein sequence: CASSQGQGQGAGEQYF.

The chain recombines TRBV5-1 with TRBJ2-7; 10 bases map to TRBD1. Germline CDR1 and CDR2: SGHRS and YFSETQ. CDR3 length: 16 amino acids. The V and J ends lost 3 bases and 3 bases, in that order; junction bases with no gene match: 9. The CDR3 sequence: CASSYQGTGAFYEQYF. The CDR3 region has the DNA TGCGCCAGCAGCTACCAGGGGACAGGGGCTTTCTACGAGCAGTACTTC. Combining the CDR3 with reference TRBV5-1 and TRBJ2-7 gives the whole variable domain KAGVTQTPRYLIKTRGQQVTLSCSPISGHRSVSWYQQTPGQGLQFLFEYFSETQRNKGNFPGRFSGRQFSNSRSEMNVSTLELGDSALYLCASSYQGTGAFYEQYFGPGTRLTVT.

In its sample, this clone was seen a few times. V usage is TRBV6-1 and J usage is TRBJ1-4, with TRBD1 matching 11 bases. Germline lookup yields CDR1 MNHNS and CDR2 SASEGT. CDR3 size: 16 residues. Trimming took 1 base from V and 8 from J; bases not matched to a gene: 6. The CDR3 loop is CASSEVGQGAREKLFF. The CDR3 region has the DNA TGTGCCAGCAGTGAAGTCGGACAGGGGGCAAGGGAAAAACTGTTTTTT.

The rearrangement uses TRBV5-8 and TRBJ2-5, with D perhaps TRBD1 (5 bases). V was cut by 0 bases and J by 3 bases, with 12 bases left in between. The CDR3 is 15 residues long. Per the germline V gene, CDR1 is SGHTS and CDR2 is YDEGEE. The DNA of the CDR3 is TGTGCCAGCAGCTTGGTTCAGGGTCGGGAAGAGACCCAGTACTTC. Translated: CASSLVQGREETQYF.